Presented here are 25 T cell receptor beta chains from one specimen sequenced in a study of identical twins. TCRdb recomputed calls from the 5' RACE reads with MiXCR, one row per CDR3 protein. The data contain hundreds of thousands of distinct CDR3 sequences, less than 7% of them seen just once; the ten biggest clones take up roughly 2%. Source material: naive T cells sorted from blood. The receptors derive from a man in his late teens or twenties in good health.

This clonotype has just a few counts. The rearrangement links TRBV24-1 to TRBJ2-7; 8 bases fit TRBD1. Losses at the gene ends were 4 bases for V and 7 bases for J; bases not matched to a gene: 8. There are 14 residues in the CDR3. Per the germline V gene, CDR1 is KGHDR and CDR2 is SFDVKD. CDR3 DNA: TGTGCCACCAGTGACTTGACAGGGGTAGGAGAGCAGTACTTC. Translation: CATSDLTGVGEQYF.

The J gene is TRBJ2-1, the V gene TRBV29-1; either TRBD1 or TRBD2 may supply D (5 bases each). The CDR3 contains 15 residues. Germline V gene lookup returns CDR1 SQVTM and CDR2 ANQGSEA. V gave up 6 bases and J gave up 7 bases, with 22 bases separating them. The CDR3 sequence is CSVDGVRDRSNEQFF. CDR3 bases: TGCAGCGTAGACGGGGTGAGGGACCGATCAAATGAGCAGTTCTTC.

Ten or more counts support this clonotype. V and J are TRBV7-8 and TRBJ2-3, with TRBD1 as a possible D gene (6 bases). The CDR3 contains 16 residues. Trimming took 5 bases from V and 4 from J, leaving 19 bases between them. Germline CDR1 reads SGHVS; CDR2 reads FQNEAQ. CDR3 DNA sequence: TGTGCCAGCAGCGCTTTGACAGGATCCCAAGCAGATACGCAGTATTTT. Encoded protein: CASSALTGSQADTQYF.

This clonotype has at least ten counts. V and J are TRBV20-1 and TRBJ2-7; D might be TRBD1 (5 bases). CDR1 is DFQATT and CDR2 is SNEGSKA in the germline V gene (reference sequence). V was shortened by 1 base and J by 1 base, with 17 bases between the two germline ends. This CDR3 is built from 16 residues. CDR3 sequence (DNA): TGCAGTGCTAGAGGTGGTGGGCAGGGAAGGTCCTACGAGCAGTACGTC. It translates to CSARGGGQGRSYEQYV.

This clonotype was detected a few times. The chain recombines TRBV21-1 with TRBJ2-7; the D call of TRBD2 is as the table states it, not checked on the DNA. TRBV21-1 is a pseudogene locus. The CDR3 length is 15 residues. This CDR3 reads CASRIIAGPTYEQYV. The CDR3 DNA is TGTGCCAGCAGGATAATAGCGGGTCCTACCTACGAGCAGTACGTC.

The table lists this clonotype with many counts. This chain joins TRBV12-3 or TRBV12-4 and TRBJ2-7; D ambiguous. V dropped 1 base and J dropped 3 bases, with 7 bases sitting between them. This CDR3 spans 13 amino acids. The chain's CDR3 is CASSLVAVYEQYF. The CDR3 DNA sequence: TGTGCCAGCAGTTTAGTCGCGGTCTACGAGCAGTACTTC.

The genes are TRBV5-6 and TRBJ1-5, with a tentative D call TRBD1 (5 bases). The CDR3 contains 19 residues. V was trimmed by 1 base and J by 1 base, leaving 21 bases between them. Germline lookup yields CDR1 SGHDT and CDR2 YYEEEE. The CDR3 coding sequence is TGTGCCAGCAGCTTGTGGGGGTACGAGAAGTGGGGGAGCAATCAGCCCCAGCATTTT. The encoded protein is CASSLWGYEKWGSNQPQHF. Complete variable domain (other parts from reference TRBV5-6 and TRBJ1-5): DAGVTQSPTHLIKTRGQQVTLRCSPKSGHDTVSWYQQALGQGPQFIFQYYEEEERQRGNFPDRFSGHQFPNYSSELNVNALLLGDSALYLCASSLWGYEKWGSNQPQHFGDGTRLSIL.

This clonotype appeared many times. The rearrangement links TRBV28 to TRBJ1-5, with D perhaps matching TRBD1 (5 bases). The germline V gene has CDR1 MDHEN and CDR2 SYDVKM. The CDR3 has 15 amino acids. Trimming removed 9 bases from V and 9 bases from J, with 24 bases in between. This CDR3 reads CASSRPTEPWGPQHF. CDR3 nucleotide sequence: TGTGCCAGTTCAAGGCCGACAGAACCCTGGGGGCCCCAGCATTTT.

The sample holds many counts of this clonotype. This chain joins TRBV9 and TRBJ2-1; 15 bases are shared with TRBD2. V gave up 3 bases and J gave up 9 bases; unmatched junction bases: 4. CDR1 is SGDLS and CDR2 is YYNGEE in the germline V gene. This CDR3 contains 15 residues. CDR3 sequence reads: CASSGGLAGGVEQFF. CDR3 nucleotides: TGTGCCAGCAGCGGGGGACTAGCGGGAGGAGTTGAGCAGTTCTTC.

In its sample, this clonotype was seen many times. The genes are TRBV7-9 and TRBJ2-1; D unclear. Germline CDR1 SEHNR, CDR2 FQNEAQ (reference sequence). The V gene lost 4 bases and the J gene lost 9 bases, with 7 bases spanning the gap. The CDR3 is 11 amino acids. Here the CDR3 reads CASSSFLEQFF. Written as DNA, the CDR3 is TGTGCCAGCAGCTCCTTTCTTGAGCAGTTCTTC.

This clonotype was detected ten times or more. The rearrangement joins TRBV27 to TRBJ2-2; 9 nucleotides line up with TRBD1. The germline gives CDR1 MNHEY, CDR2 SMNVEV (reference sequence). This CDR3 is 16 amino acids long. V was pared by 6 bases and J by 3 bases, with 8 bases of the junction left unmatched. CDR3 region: CASRYGTGKDTGELFF. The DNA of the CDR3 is TGTGCCAGCAGATACGGGACAGGGAAAGACACCGGGGAGCTGTTTTTT.

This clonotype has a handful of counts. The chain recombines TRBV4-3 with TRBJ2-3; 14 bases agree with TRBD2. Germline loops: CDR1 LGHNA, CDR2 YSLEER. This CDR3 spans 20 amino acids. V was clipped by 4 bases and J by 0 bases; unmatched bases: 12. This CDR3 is CASSPYVGTSGRLSTDTQYF. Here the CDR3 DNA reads TGCGCCAGCAGCCCCTACGTAGGGACTAGCGGGAGACTTAGCACAGATACGCAGTATTTT.

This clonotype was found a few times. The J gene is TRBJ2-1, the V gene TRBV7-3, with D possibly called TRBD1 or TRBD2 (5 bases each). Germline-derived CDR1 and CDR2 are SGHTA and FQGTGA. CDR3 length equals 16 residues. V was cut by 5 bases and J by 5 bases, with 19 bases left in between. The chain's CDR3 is CASSPHPGPSHNEQFF. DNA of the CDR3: TGTGCCAGCAGCCCCCACCCGGGACCATCTCACAATGAGCAGTTCTTC.

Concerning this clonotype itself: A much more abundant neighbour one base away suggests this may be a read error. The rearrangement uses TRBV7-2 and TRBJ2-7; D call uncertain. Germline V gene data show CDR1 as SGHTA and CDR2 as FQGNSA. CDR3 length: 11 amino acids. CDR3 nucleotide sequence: TGTGCCAGCAGCTTCACCTACCAGCAGTACTTC. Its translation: CASSFTYQQYF.

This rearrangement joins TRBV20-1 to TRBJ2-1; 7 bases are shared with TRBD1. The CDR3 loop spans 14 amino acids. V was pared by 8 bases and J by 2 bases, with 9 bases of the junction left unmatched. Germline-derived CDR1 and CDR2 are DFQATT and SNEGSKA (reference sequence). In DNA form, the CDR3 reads TGCAGTTACACCGGGACAGAGGCCTACAATGAGCAGTTCTTC. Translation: CSYTGTEAYNEQFF.

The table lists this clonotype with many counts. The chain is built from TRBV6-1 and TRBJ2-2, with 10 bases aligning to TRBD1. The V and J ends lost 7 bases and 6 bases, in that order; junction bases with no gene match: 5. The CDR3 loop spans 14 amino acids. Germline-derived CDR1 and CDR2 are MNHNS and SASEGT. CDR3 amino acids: CASTGTGDPGELFF. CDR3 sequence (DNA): TGTGCCAGCACGGGGACAGGGGATCCCGGGGAGCTGTTTTTT.

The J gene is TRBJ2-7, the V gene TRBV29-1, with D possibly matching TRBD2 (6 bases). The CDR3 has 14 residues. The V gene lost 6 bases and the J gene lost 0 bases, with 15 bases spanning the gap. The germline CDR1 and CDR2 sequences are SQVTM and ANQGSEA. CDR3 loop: CSVGLGGSSYEQYF. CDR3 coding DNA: TGCAGCGTGGGGCTGGGGGGTAGCTCCTACGAGCAGTACTTC.

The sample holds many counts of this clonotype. The CDR3 is CASSSGLGDTQYF. For the CDR3, the DNA is TGTGCCAGCAGTTCGGGTCTGGGGGATACGCAGTATTTT. The chain employs TRBV7-9 and TRBJ2-3; D is uncertain. CDR1 and CDR2 from the germline V gene are SEHNR and FQNEAQ (reference sequence). Between the trimmed V and J ends, which lost 6 bases and 6 bases, there was a span of 13 bases. The length of the CDR3 is 13 residues.

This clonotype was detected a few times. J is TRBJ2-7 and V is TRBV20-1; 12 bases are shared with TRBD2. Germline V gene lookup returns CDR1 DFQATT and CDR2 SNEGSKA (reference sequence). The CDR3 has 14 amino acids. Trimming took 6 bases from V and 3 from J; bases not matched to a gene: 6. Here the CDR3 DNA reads TGCAGTGCCGAAGGACTAGCGGGACTCTACGAGCAGTACTTC. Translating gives CSAEGLAGLYEQYF.

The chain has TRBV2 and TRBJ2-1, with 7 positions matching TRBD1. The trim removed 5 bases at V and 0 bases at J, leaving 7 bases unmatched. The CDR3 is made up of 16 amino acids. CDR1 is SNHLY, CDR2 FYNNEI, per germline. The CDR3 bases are TGTGCCAGCAGTTACACAGGGGTGGACTCCTACAATGAGCAGTTCTTC. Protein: CASSYTGVDSYNEQFF.

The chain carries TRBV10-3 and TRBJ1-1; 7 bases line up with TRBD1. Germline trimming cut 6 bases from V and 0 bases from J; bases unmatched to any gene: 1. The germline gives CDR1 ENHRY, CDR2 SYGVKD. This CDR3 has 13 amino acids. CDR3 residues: CAIRGQLNTEAFF. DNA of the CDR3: TGTGCCATCAGGGGACAGTTGAACACTGAAGCTTTCTTT.

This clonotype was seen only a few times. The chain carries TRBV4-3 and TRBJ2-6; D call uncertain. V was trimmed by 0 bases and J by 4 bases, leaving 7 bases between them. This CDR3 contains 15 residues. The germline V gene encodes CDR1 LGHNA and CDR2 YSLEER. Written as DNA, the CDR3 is TGCGCCAGCAGCCAAGAGCTGGCAGGGGCCAACGTCCTGACTTTC. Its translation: CASSQELAGANVLTF.

CDR3 sequence reads: CASSFPRVDEQYF. CDR3 coding DNA: TGTGCCAGCAGTTTTCCCAGGGTTGACGAGCAGTACTTC. The chain couples TRBV28 to TRBJ2-7; perhaps TRBD1 as D (5 bases). Germline CDR1 reads MDHEN; CDR2 reads SYDVKM. Trimming shortened V by 3 bases and J by 5 bases, and 11 bases separated the two germline ends. The CDR3 is 13 amino acids.

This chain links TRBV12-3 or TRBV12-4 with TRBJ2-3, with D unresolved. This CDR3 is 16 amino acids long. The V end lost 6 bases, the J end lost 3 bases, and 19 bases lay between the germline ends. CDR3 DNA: TGTGCCAGCAGCCTAATGGTCGGCGTTTCGACAGATACGCAGTATTTT. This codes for CASSLMVGVSTDTQYF.

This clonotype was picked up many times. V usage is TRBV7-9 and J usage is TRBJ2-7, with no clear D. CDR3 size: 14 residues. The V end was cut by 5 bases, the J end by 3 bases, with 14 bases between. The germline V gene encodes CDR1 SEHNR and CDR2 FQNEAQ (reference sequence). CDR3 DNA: TGTGCCAGCAGCATCGTAAGTTCGAGCTACGAGCAGTACTTC. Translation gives CASSIVSSSYEQYF.